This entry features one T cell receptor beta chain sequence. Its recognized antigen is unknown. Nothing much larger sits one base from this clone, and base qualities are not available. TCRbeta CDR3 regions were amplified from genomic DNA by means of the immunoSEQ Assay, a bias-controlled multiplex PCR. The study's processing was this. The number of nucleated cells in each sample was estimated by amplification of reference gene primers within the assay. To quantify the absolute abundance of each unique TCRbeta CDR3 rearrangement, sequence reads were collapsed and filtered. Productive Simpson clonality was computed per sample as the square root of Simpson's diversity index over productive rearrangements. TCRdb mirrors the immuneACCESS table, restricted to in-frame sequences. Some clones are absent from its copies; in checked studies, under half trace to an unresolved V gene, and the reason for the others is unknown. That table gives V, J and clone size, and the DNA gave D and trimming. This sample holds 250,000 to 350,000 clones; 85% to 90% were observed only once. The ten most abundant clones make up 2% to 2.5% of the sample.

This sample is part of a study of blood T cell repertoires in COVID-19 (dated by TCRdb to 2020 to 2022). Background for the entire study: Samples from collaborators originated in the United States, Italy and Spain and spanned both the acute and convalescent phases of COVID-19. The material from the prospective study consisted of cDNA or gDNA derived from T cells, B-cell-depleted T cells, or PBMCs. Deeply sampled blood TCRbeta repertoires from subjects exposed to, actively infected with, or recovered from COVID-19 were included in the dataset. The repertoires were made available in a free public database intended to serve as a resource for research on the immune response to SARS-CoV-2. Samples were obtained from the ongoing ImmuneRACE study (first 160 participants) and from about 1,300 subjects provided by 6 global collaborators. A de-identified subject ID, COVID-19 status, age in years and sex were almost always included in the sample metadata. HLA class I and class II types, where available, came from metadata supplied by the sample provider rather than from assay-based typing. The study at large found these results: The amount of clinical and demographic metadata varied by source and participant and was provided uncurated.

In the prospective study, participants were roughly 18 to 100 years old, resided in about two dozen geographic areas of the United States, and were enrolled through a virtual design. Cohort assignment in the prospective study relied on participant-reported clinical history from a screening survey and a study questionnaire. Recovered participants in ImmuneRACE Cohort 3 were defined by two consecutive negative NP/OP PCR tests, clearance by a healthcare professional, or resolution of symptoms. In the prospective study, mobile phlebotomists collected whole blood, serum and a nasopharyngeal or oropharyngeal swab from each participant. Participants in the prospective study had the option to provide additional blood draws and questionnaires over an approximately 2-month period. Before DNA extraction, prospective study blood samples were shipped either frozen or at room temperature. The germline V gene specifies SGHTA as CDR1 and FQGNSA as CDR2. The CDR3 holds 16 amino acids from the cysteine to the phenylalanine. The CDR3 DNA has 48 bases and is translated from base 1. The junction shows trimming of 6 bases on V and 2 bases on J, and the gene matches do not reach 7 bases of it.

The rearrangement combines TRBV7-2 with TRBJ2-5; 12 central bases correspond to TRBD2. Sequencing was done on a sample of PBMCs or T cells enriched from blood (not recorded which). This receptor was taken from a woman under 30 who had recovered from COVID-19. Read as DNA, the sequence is TGTGCCAGCAGTACACTAGCGGGGGGCCGGCAAGAGACCCAGTACTTC. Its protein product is CASSTLAGGRQETQYF.